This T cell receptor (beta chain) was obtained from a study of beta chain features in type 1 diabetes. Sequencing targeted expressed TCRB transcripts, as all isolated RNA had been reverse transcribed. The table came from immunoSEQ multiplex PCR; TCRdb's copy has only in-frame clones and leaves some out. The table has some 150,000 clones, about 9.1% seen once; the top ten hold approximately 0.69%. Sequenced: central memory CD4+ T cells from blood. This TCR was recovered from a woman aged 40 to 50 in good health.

The CDR3 DNA follows: TGTGCCAGCAGTCGGGGGGACTATGGCTACACCTTC. Residues: CASSRGDYGYTF. V usage is TRBV2 and J usage is TRBJ1-2; D possibly corresponds to TRBD1 (5 bases). The CDR3 sequence is 12 residues long. The germline V and J ends were trimmed by 5 bases and 3 bases, with 7 bases remaining between them. Per the germline V gene, CDR1 is SNHLY and CDR2 is FYNNEI.